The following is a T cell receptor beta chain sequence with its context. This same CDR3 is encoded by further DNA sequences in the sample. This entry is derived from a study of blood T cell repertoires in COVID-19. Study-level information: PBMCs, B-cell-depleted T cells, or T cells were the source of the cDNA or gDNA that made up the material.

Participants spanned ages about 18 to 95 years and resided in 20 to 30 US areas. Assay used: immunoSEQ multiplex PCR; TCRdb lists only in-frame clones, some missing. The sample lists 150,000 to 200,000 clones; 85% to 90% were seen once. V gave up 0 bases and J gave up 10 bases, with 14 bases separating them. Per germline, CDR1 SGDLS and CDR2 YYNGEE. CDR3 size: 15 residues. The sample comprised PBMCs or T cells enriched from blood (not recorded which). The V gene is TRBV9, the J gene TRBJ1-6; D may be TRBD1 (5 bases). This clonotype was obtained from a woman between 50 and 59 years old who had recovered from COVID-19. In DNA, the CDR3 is TGTGCCAGCAGCGTAGATGGGCAGGGTGGATCACCCCTCCACTTT. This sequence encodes CASSVDGQGGSPLHF.